One sample yielded the 28 T cell receptor beta chains listed below, sequenced in a study of response to subunit inactivated influenza vaccine. From the RT-PCR reads, TCRdb called clonotypes with MiXCR, one entry per CDR3 protein. There are some 550,000 distinct CDR3 sequences in the sample; roughly 23% occur only once, and 2.5% to 3% lies in the top ten. Another study also made use of these data, one on T cells expressing NK-cell markers. That work contributes: UMIs were included in TCR beta cDNA generated by 5'RACE template switching.

The material sequenced was CD4+ T cells sorted from PBMCs, taken approximately 13 days after vaccination. The receptors shown here come from a man aged 45 to 65 who received an inactivated influenza vaccine.

This clonotype was seen a few times. This chain links TRBV28 with TRBJ2-3; D is unclear. Germline CDR1 reads MDHEN; CDR2 reads SYDVKM. V lost 2 bases and J 4 bases, leaving 10 bases between the germline ends. The CDR3 covers 14 residues. CDR3 bases: TGTGCCAGCAGTTTACTATATCTCCCAGATACGCAGTATTTT. Protein product: CASSLLYLPDTQYF.

At least ten counts were recorded for this clonotype. The chain links TRBV7-2 to TRBJ2-7; perhaps TRBD2 as D (6 bases). The germline gives CDR1 SGHTA, CDR2 FQGNSA. Deletions cut 1 base from V and 4 bases from J, with 11 bases between. The CDR3 totals 14 residues. The CDR3 bases are TGTGCCAGCAGCTTAGTAGCGGCCCTTTACGAGCAGTACTTC. Its translation is CASSLVAALYEQYF.

The rearrangement links TRBV30 to TRBJ1-2, with D perhaps matching TRBD1 (5 bases). Deletions cut 0 bases from V and 6 bases from J, with 8 bases between. CDR3 size: 12 residues. Germline loops: CDR1 GTSNPN, CDR2 SVGIG (reference sequence). In nucleotides, the CDR3 is TGTGCCTGGAGTGTATTAGGGGATGGCTACACCTTC. Its translation is CAWSVLGDGYTF.

This rearrangement joins TRBV9 to TRBJ2-7; D is possibly TRBD2 (6 bases). V was clipped by 0 bases and J by 4 bases, with 8 bases between them. The CDR3 is 13 residues long. Per the germline V gene, CDR1 is SGDLS and CDR2 is YYNGEE. In DNA, the CDR3 is TGTGCCAGCAGCGTAGGGCGGGAATACGAGCAGTACTTC. Translating gives CASSVGREYEQYF. The whole variable domain, filled in from reference TRBV9 and TRBJ2-7, reads DSGVTQTPKHLITATGQRVTLRCSPRSGDLSVYWYQQSLDQGLQFLIQYYNGEERAKGNILERFSAQQFPDLHSELNLSSLELGDSALYFCASSVGREYEQYFGPGTRLTVT.

The chain has TRBV5-1 and TRBJ1-6; D ambiguous. The CDR3 is 13 residues long. Germline V lookup: CDR1 SGHRS, CDR2 YFSETQ. V was shortened by 4 bases and J by 7 bases, with 9 bases between the two germline ends. In nucleotides, the CDR3 is TGCGCCAGCAGCCCCACCCACAATTCACCCCTCCACTTT. The encoded protein is CASSPTHNSPLHF.

The chain recombines TRBV4-3 with TRBJ2-3; 8 nucleotides match TRBD2. J was trimmed by 4 bases and V by 0 bases; bases with no gene match: 9. Germline V gene lookup returns CDR1 LGHNA and CDR2 YSLEER. The CDR3 is 17 residues long. CDR3 nucleotide sequence: TGCGCCAGCAGCCAAGATCCAAGCGGGAGAGGCGCAGATACGCAGTATTTT. Its protein is CASSQDPSGRGADTQYF.

V is TRBV7-2 and J is TRBJ2-7; 12 bases map to TRBD2. CDR1 and CDR2 (germline): SGHTA, FQGNSA. The CDR3 extends over 15 amino acids. V was pared by 5 bases and J by 9 bases, with 11 bases of the junction left unmatched. Written as DNA, the CDR3 is TGTGCCAGCAGCCCCGCTAGCGGGAGGGCCGGGGGGCAGTACTTC. Its protein is CASSPASGRAGGQYF.

The chain couples TRBV7-2 to TRBJ1-4, with a tentative D call TRBD1 (6 bases). The CDR3 length is 14 residues. The V end was cut by 0 bases, the J end by 8 bases, with 10 bases between. Germline V CDR1 and CDR2: SGHTA, FQGNSA. The CDR3 reads CASSLAGAGEKLFF. The CDR3 DNA reads as TGTGCCAGCAGCTTAGCGGGGGCGGGGGAAAAACTGTTTTTT.

This clonotype was detected only a few times. This chain connects TRBV15 to TRBJ2-7; the D is unclear. Germline lookup yields CDR1 LNHNV and CDR2 YYDKDF (reference sequence). The germline V and J ends were trimmed by 0 bases and 0 bases, with 9 bases remaining between them. This CDR3 spans 15 amino acids. The CDR3 nucleotides read TGTGCCACCAGCAGAGAGGACCACAGCTCCTACGAGCAGTACTTC. This sequence encodes CATSREDHSSYEQYF.

The CDR3 reads CASSSQGGWTGELFF. CDR3 coding DNA: TGTGCCAGCAGTTCCCAAGGGGGTTGGACCGGGGAGCTGTTTTTT. V is TRBV6-2 or TRBV6-3 and J is TRBJ2-2; tentatively, D is TRBD1 (6 bases). Germline V gives CDR1 MNHEY, CDR2 SVGEGT. The V gene lost 4 bases and the J gene lost 5 bases, with 14 bases spanning the gap. This CDR3 has 15 amino acids.

V gene TRBV7-9 combines with J gene TRBJ1-1; D might be TRBD1 (6 bases). Germline-derived CDR1 and CDR2 are SEHNR and FQNEAQ (reference sequence). Trimming stripped 0 bases from V and 1 base from J, with 9 bases between. The CDR3 has 15 residues. CDR3 protein: CASSLARGENTEAFF. DNA of the CDR3: TGTGCCAGCAGCTTAGCCAGGGGCGAGAACACTGAAGCTTTCTTT.

V usage is TRBV20-1 and J usage is TRBJ2-5, with 11 positions matching TRBD2. V shed 0 bases and J 2 bases; nucleotides not matched to a gene: 8. This CDR3 has 17 residues. Germline V gene data show CDR1 as DFQATT and CDR2 as SNEGSKA (reference sequence). The CDR3 DNA reads as TGCAGTGCTAGAGATCTTTTAGCGGGAGGGGCACAAGAGACCCAGTACTTC. Its translation is CSARDLLAGGAQETQYF.

The chain employs TRBV7-8 and TRBJ2-7, with a possible D match to TRBD1 (6 bases). The CDR3 is 15 residues long. Germline V gene lookup returns CDR1 SGHVS and CDR2 FQNEAQ. Trimming removed 4 bases from V and 2 bases from J, with 15 bases in between. CDR3 in amino acids: CASSSTQGYPYEQYF. DNA of the CDR3: TGTGCCAGCAGCTCCACACAGGGTTACCCCTACGAGCAGTACTTC.

The V call is TRBV7-9, the J call TRBJ1-1, with unresolved D. Germline assignment: CDR1 SEHNR and CDR2 FQNEAQ (reference sequence). This CDR3 has 15 amino acids. Trimming removed 6 bases at V and 1 base at J, with 15 bases between. The CDR3 region is CASRWSGSENTEAFF. The CDR3 DNA sequence: TGTGCCAGCAGGTGGTCCGGCAGCGAGAACACTGAAGCTTTCTTT.

This clonotype appeared a single time. The chain couples TRBV21-1 to TRBJ2-6; whether TRBD1, the table's D call, matches the DNA was not checked. TRBV21-1 is given as a pseudogene. The CDR3 sequence is 18 residues long. This chain's CDR3 is CASSKALRGNSGANVLTF. DNA for the CDR3: TGTGCCAGCAGCAAAGCGCTGAGGGGTAACTCTGGGGCCAACGTCCTGACTTTC.

This clonotype has a count of ten or more. V gene TRBV12-3 or TRBV12-4 combines with J gene TRBJ2-1; perhaps TRBD2 as D (6 bases). The V gene lost 6 bases and the J gene lost 4 bases, with 19 bases spanning the gap. The CDR3 runs to 16 residues. CDR3 protein: CASSNRAGRRYNEQFF. The CDR3 DNA reads as TGTGCCAGCAGCAACCGGGCAGGGAGGAGGTACAATGAGCAGTTCTTC.

In this sample, this clonotype turned up many times. The chain employs TRBV29-1 and TRBJ1-1; D remains ambiguous. V lost 8 bases, J lost 4 bases, and 14 bases lay in between. The CDR3 length is 12 residues. Germline V gives CDR1 SQVTM, CDR2 ANQGSEA. The DNA for the CDR3 is TGCAGCTGGGGTCGGGCTAGCACTGAAGCTTTCTTT. This codes for CSWGRASTEAFF. The whole variable domain, remainder taken from reference TRBV29-1 and TRBJ1-1, is SAVISQKPSRDICQRGTSLTIQCQVDSQVTMMFWYRQQPGQSLTLIATANQGSEATYESGFVIDKFPISRPNLTFSTLTVSNMSPEDSSIYLCSWGRASTEAFFGQGTRLTVV.

A few counts support this clonotype. The V call is TRBV20-1, the J call TRBJ2-2; a weak D match, TRBD1 (6 bases). The ends were cut back, 3 bases at V and 4 bases at J, with 18 bases in the middle. Per germline, CDR1 DFQATT and CDR2 SNEGSKA (reference sequence). The CDR3 length is 16 residues. For the CDR3, the DNA is TGCAGTGCTAGTGGCCTGACGGGACACCCCACCGGGGAGCTGTTTTTT. Residues: CSASGLTGHPTGELFF.

CDR3 DNA sequence: TGCAGTGCTAGAGCTGGGACTAGCGTCCGCAATGAGCAGTTCTTC. Its translation is CSARAGTSVRNEQFF. This chain uses TRBV20-1 with TRBJ2-1; 10 positions agree with TRBD2. The CDR3 extends over 15 amino acids. The V segment lost 1 base and the J segment 6 bases; nucleotides outside the gene matches: 6. The germline CDR1 and CDR2 sequences are DFQATT and SNEGSKA (reference sequence).

This clonotype was counted once. This chain joins TRBV11-2 and TRBJ2-5; 9 positions match TRBD1. J was trimmed by 4 bases and V by 4 bases; bases with no gene match: 7. CDR1 SGHAT and CDR2 FQNNGV come from the germline V gene. The CDR3 covers 15 residues. Written as DNA, the CDR3 is TGTGCCAGCAGCTCGGACAGGGGTTGGGGAGAGACCCAGTACTTC. Its protein product is CASSSDRGWGETQYF.

This clonotype showed up many times. V is TRBV29-1 and J is TRBJ1-1; D is unclear. The CDR3 has 10 amino acids. V was cut by 4 bases and J by 4 bases, with 4 bases left in between. Germline assignment: CDR1 SQVTM and CDR2 ANQGSEA. The CDR3 reads CSVGSTEAFF. In DNA form, the CDR3 reads TGCAGCGTTGGGAGCACTGAAGCTTTCTTT.

J is TRBJ2-7 and V is TRBV10-3; TRBD1 aligns across 8 bases. Germline V CDR1 and CDR2: ENHRY, SYGVKD. This CDR3 has 13 amino acids. Trimming took 4 bases from V and 2 from J; bases not matched to a gene: 1. CDR3 amino acids: CAISVTGAYEQYF. CDR3 DNA sequence: TGTGCCATCAGTGTGACAGGGGCCTACGAGCAGTACTTC.

The sample holds a few counts of this clonotype. This chain links TRBV5-1 with TRBJ2-3, with 9 bases identical to TRBD2. The CDR3 runs to 15 residues. With 6 bases clipped from V and 2 bases from J, the junction kept 7 bases outside the gene matches. Germline V gene data show CDR1 as SGHRS and CDR2 as YFSETQ. The CDR3 reads CASMYLAGNTDTQYF. The CDR3 DNA reads as TGCGCCAGCATGTATCTAGCGGGAAACACAGATACGCAGTATTTT. Using reference TRBV5-1 and TRBJ2-3 for the parts outside the CDR3, the full variable domain is KAGVTQTPRYLIKTRGQQVTLSCSPISGHRSVSWYQQTPGQGLQFLFEYFSETQRNKGNFPGRFSGRQFSNSRSEMNVSTLELGDSALYLCASMYLAGNTDTQYFGPGTRLTVL.

CDR3 DNA: TGTGCCAGCAGTCCCGGCGGGGGTTGGGAGACCCAGTACTTC. This sequence encodes CASSPGGGWETQYF. The gene calls are TRBV11-2 and TRBJ2-5; 7 nucleotides match TRBD2. Germline lookup yields CDR1 SGHAT and CDR2 FQNNGV. J was trimmed by 5 bases and V by 6 bases; bases with no gene match: 9. This CDR3 has 14 residues.

V usage is TRBV10-2 and J usage is TRBJ2-3; tentative D call: TRBD2 (6 bases). The CDR3 runs to 15 residues. V was pared by 6 bases and J by 4 bases, with 17 bases between. Germline V lookup: CDR1 WSHSY, CDR2 SAAADI. For the CDR3, the DNA is TGCGCCAGCAGGCTCCCTCGGGGGACCTCAGATACGCAGTATTTT. This gives the protein CASRLPRGTSDTQYF.

The chain recombines TRBV27 with TRBJ1-2; tentative D call: TRBD1 (6 bases). V dropped 6 bases and J dropped 7 bases, with 15 bases sitting between them. The CDR3 has 13 amino acids. Germline V gene data show CDR1 as MNHEY and CDR2 as SMNVEV (reference sequence). The CDR3 loop is CASRPGGLGGYTF. CDR3 nucleotide sequence: TGTGCCAGCAGACCCGGGGGCCTGGGTGGCTACACCTTC.

Only a few counts were recorded for this clonotype. This chain uses TRBV11-2 with TRBJ2-3; 13 positions match TRBD2. CDR3 length: 21 residues. Germline V gives CDR1 SGHAT, CDR2 FQNNGV. The trim removed 5 bases at V and 2 bases at J, leaving 19 bases unmatched. CDR3 loop: CASSDLSPTSGGVRFTDTQYF. The CDR3 DNA is TGTGCCAGCAGCGACCTATCCCCTACTAGCGGGGGGGTCCGCTTCACAGATACGCAGTATTTT.

This clonotype was counted only a few times. V and J are TRBV10-1 and TRBJ2-1; 7 bases are shared with TRBD1. Germline CDR1 reads WNHNN; CDR2 reads SYGVQD (reference sequence). V gave up 7 bases and J gave up 14 bases; unmatched junction bases: 14. This CDR3 has 13 amino acids. CDR3 nucleotides: TGCGCCAGCAAGCCCGGAAAACAGGGGCCCGAGTTCTTC. It is translated as CASKPGKQGPEFF.